These 30 T cell receptor beta chains were all obtained from the same sample, sequenced in a study of T cells in Graves' hyperthyroidism and ophthalmopathy. Template material for amplifying TCR beta CDR3 regions consisted of RNA transcripts. HTBI primers were used for first-round RT-PCR of the TCR CDR3. Each CDR3 protein is one row after TCRdb ran MiXCR on the multiplex PCR reads. The data contain hundreds of thousands of distinct CDR3 sequences, 38% of them singletons. Sequences were obtained from blood. Source of these receptors: a man aged 18 to 35 with Graves' hyperthyroidism.

This clonotype was seen at least ten times. This sequence joins TRBV7-9 and TRBJ2-6; D is perhaps TRBD2 (5 bases). From germline, CDR1 is SEHNR and CDR2 FQNEAQ (reference sequence). Between the trimmed V and J ends, which lost 1 base and 2 bases, there was a span of 9 bases. The CDR3 loop spans 16 amino acids. The CDR3 DNA sequence: TGTGCCAGCAGCTTAGTGGAGGTAACTGGGGCCAACGTCCTGACTTTC. The encoded protein is CASSLVEVTGANVLTF.

This clonotype was detected only a few times. The gene calls are TRBV7-2 and TRBJ2-7, with 10 bases matching TRBD2. There are 16 residues in the CDR3. Germline values: CDR1 SGHTA, CDR2 FQGNSA. Unmatched junction bases numbered 3, after V lost 0 bases and J lost 1 base. The CDR3 nucleotides read TGTGCCAGCAGCTTAGCCGGGACTAGCGAATCCTACGAGCAGTACTTC. Its protein product is CASSLAGTSESYEQYF.

This clonotype was seen a handful of times. The junction does not match germline at one end; this may be a read error. The gene calls are TRBV7-9 and TRBJ2-7, with D perhaps being TRBD1 or TRBD2 (5 bases each). CDR1 and CDR2 (germline): SEHNR, FQNEAQ (reference sequence). The CDR3 totals 14 residues. The CDR3 loop is CASSQGPHSGEQYF. The CDR3 DNA is TGCGCCAGCAGCCAGGGACCTCACAGTGGCGAGCAGTACTTC.

Concerning this clonotype itself: A much larger clone lies a single base off, so this may be a read error. The chain combines TRBV10-3 with TRBJ1-4; D remains unclear. CDR1 ENHRY and CDR2 SYGVKD come from the germline V gene. V was clipped by 6 bases and J by 6 bases, with 8 bases between them. The CDR3 is made up of 12 amino acids. The CDR3 reads CAIRRADEKLFF. CDR3 DNA: TGTGCCATCAGGCGGGCGGATGAAAAACTGTTTTTT.

This clonotype showed up just once. V and J are TRBV7-9 and TRBJ1-4; possibly TRBD1 for D (5 bases). Germline V gene data show CDR1 as SEHNR and CDR2 as FQNEAQ (reference sequence). This CDR3 is 14 amino acids long. V lost 6 bases and J 7 bases, leaving 15 bases between the germline ends. CDR3 region: CASSWQGVSEKLFF. The DNA for the CDR3 is TGTGCCAGCAGTTGGCAGGGTGTAAGTGAAAAACTGTTTTTT.

This clonotype was counted at least ten times. V is TRBV11-2 and J is TRBJ2-5; 10 positions agree with TRBD2. Trimming at V came to 1 base and at J to 5 bases, leaving 4 bases not matched to a gene. The CDR3 sequence is 15 residues long. CDR1 and CDR2 from the germline V gene are SGHAT and FQNNGV. This CDR3 is CASSLVAGGLETQYF. CDR3 nucleotides: TGTGCCAGCAGCTTAGTAGCGGGGGGTTTGGAGACCCAGTACTTC.

This clonotype was detected ten times or more. The chain recombines TRBV5-1 with TRBJ2-7, with 9 bases identical to TRBD2. This CDR3 has 15 amino acids. Trimming at V came to 0 bases and at J to 1 base, leaving 2 bases not matched to a gene. The germline V gene has CDR1 SGHRS and CDR2 YFSETQ. CDR3 in DNA: TGCGCCAGCAGCTTGGGACTAGCGGAGTCCTACGAGCAGTACTTC. It encodes CASSLGLAESYEQYF.

Of note for this clonotype: One end of the junction is discordant with germline, which a read error may explain. The rearrangement joins TRBV10-2 to TRBJ1-2; a possible D gene is TRBD1 (5 bases). CDR1 WSHSY and CDR2 SAAADI come from the germline V gene. The CDR3 covers 14 residues. This chain's CDR3 is CASSYNGPPGGYTF. The CDR3 bases are TGTGCCAGCAGTTACAATGGCCCTCCAGGGGGCTACACCTTC.

This clonotype was seen a few times. The chain has TRBV6-6 and TRBJ1-3; TRBD1 aligns across 7 bases. The CDR3 has 13 residues. V dropped 7 bases and J dropped 4; count of bases not matched to a gene: 4. Per germline, CDR1 MNHNY and CDR2 SVGAGI (reference sequence). This chain's CDR3 is CASNLGQGNTIYF. The CDR3 nucleotides read TGTGCCAGCAATCTGGGACAGGGAAACACCATATATTTT.

This clonotype came up a few times. The chain combines TRBV10-3 with TRBJ2-7; 9 bases agree with TRBD1. Unmatched junction bases numbered 10, after V lost 10 bases and J lost 3 bases. Germline V lookup: CDR1 ENHRY, CDR2 SYGVKD. This CDR3 has 14 amino acids. DNA of the CDR3: TGTGCCAGCAATCCGCCGGGACAGGGCTACGAGCAGTACTTC. Its translation is CASNPPGQGYEQYF.

The chain recombines TRBV7-2 with TRBJ1-5, with D hard to call. Germline CDR1 and CDR2: SGHTA and FQGNSA. The CDR3 runs 15 residues. V was shortened by 5 bases and J by 3 bases, with 14 bases between the two germline ends. The CDR3 DNA reads TGTGCCAGCAGCCAAGATGGGAGGATCAATCAGCCCCAGCATTTT. Protein: CASSQDGRINQPQHF.

The rearrangement uses TRBV7-6 and TRBJ2-7; 8 nucleotides agree with TRBD1. Germline V gene sequence: CDR1 SGHVS, CDR2 FNYEAQ. The V segment lost 5 bases and the J segment 5 bases; nucleotides outside the gene matches: 8. This CDR3 has 14 residues. The CDR3 DNA sequence: TGTGCCAGCAGCCCCCCCGGACAGGGACACGAGCAGTACTTC. Its protein is CASSPPGQGHEQYF.

A few counts support this clonotype. The chain links TRBV7-4 to TRBJ2-5, with 7 bases aligning to TRBD2. Trimming at V came to 4 bases and at J to 5 bases, leaving 4 bases not matched to a gene. The length of the CDR3 is 13 residues. Germline CDR1 is SGHVT and CDR2 is SQSDAQ. The CDR3 coding sequence is TGTGCCAGCAGCTGGGCAGCGGGGGAGACCCAGTACTTC. Translating it yields CASSWAAGETQYF.

The chain is built from TRBV7-9 and TRBJ2-7; 10 nucleotides agree with TRBD2. Germline-derived CDR1 and CDR2 are SEHNR and FQNEAQ (reference sequence). V dropped 5 bases and J dropped 7; count of bases not matched to a gene: 8. The CDR3 has 14 residues. CDR3 sequence: CASSQSQLAGEQYF. For the CDR3, the DNA is TGTGCCAGCAGCCAAAGCCAACTAGCGGGGGAGCAGTACTTC.

This clonotype was counted at least ten times. This chain uses TRBV9 with TRBJ2-2; 7 positions agree with TRBD1. Trimming took 4 bases from V and 2 from J; bases not matched to a gene: 5. The length of the CDR3 is 15 residues. In germline, CDR1 is SGDLS, CDR2 YYNGEE. The CDR3 region is CASSRGGANTGELFF. CDR3 DNA: TGTGCCAGCAGCCGAGGGGGCGCCAACACCGGGGAGCTGTTTTTT.

This chain uses TRBV5-6 with TRBJ1-4, with 11 positions matching TRBD1. Germline-derived CDR1 and CDR2 are SGHDT and YYEEEE. This CDR3 comprises 18 residues. Germline trimming cut 2 bases from V and 7 bases from J; bases unmatched to any gene: 13. CDR3: CASSFGGRTGGVREKLFF. The DNA of the CDR3 is TGTGCCAGCAGCTTCGGGGGGCGGACAGGGGGCGTTCGTGAAAAACTGTTTTTT.

The rearrangement joins TRBV28 to TRBJ1-1, with no clear D. Germline V CDR1 and CDR2: MDHEN, SYDVKM. The CDR3 has 15 amino acids. V dropped 6 bases and J dropped 10 bases, with 24 bases sitting between them. The DNA of the CDR3 is TGTGCCAGCAGCACCCTTCAAGGCCAGACTTCTGTAGCTTTCTTT. This gives the protein CASSTLQGQTSVAFF.

V is TRBV6-5 and J is TRBJ1-1; TRBD1 might be the D (5 bases). Trimming removed 2 bases at V and 8 bases at J, with 15 bases between. CDR3 length: 14 amino acids. CDR1 MNHEY and CDR2 SVGAGI come from the germline V gene. The CDR3 sequence is CASSYPRSGSEAFF. CDR3 nucleotide sequence: TGTGCCAGCAGTTACCCAAGGTCAGGGTCCGAAGCTTTCTTT.

V usage is TRBV7-8 and J usage is TRBJ1-5; unclear D gene. This CDR3 region has 14 residues. The V gene lost 7 bases and the J gene lost 6 bases, with 16 bases spanning the gap. CDR1 SGHVS and CDR2 FQNEAQ come from the germline V gene. The CDR3 protein is CASTQDRFTQPQHF. CDR3 in DNA: TGTGCCAGCACCCAGGACCGCTTTACTCAGCCCCAGCATTTT.

Only a few counts were recorded for this clonotype. The chain employs TRBV19 and TRBJ1-5; TRBD1 might be the D (5 bases). This CDR3 comprises 15 residues. Trimming pared 3 bases from V and 4 bases from J, leaving 13 bases between. CDR1 LNHDA and CDR2 SQIVND come from the germline V gene (reference sequence). The CDR3 reads CASSIREGLNQPQHF. The CDR3 nucleotides read TGTGCCAGTAGTATCAGGGAAGGGCTGAATCAGCCCCAGCATTTT.

This clonotype was recorded many times. J is TRBJ1-2 and V is TRBV2, with TRBD1 identical over 7 bases. This CDR3 spans 13 amino acids. Trimming cost V 2 bases and J 7 bases; bases outside gene matches: 4. Looked up from germline, CDR1 is SNHLY and CDR2 is FYNNEI. The CDR3 is CASSERTGTGYTF. The CDR3 bases are TGTGCCAGCAGTGAAAGGACAGGAACTGGCTACACCTTC.

Comment on this clonotype: This may arise from a read error, as a much more abundant clone is one base away. This chain joins TRBV2 and TRBJ1-4; TRBD1 matches at 7 bases. The CDR3 length is 14 residues. J was trimmed by 7 bases and V by 6 bases; bases with no gene match: 8. Germline CDR1 reads SNHLY; CDR2 reads FYNNEI. The CDR3 DNA is TGTGCCAGCAGAGCCGGGACAGCAAGTGAAAAACTGTTTTTT. It translates to CASRAGTASEKLFF. The complete variable domain, with remaining parts taken from reference TRBV2 and TRBJ1-4, reads EPEVTQTPSHQVTQMGQEVILRCVPISNHLYFYWYRQILGQKVEFLVSFYNNEISEKSEIFDDQFSVERPDGSNFTLKIRSTKLEDSAMYFCASRAGTASEKLFFGSGTQLSVL.

As DNA, the CDR3 is TGTGCCAGCAGTTTGGACAGGATCAACTACGAGCAGTACTTC. This gives the protein CASSLDRINYEQYF. The rearrangement joins TRBV11-3 to TRBJ2-7; 7 bases match TRBD1. The CDR3 runs 14 residues. Germline CDR1 reads SGHNT; CDR2 reads YENEEA. The J segment lost 3 bases and the V segment lost 6 bases, leaving 8 bases of the junction unmatched.

This clonotype was seen only a few times. The genes are TRBV7-9 and TRBJ2-7; 9 nucleotides line up with TRBD2. The germline gives CDR1 SEHNR, CDR2 FQNEAQ (reference sequence). V lost 4 bases, J lost 2 bases, and 9 bases stayed unmatched. There are 16 residues in the CDR3. This chain's CDR3 is CASSSQSGGTAYEQYF. In nucleotides, the CDR3 is TGTGCCAGCAGCTCCCAGAGCGGGGGGACCGCCTACGAGCAGTACTTC.

As to this clonotype: A much larger clone sits a single nucleotide away, making a read error possible. Because it lacks the conserved phenylalanine or tryptophan at the end, this CDR3 is likely a read error. The rearrangement links TRBV5-1 to TRBJ1-1; 9 bases line up with TRBD1. Germline values: CDR1 SGHRS, CDR2 YFSETQ. The CDR3 has 12 residues. With 4 bases clipped from V and 9 bases from J, the junction kept 4 bases outside the gene matches. Here the CDR3 DNA reads TGCGCCAGCAGCCTGGGACAGGGACAAGCTTTCCTT. It codes for CASSLGQGQAFL.

The V gene is TRBV29-1, the J gene TRBJ1-1; D not certain. V was pared by 7 bases and J by 0 bases, with 6 bases between. The germline V gene encodes CDR1 SQVTM and CDR2 ANQGSEA. The CDR3 has 11 residues. This CDR3 reads CSADVNTEAFF. The CDR3 region has the DNA TGCAGCGCGGACGTGAACACTGAAGCTTTCTTT.

This clonotype has a count of ten or more. This chain connects TRBV5-1 to TRBJ2-7, with D unresolved. From germline, CDR1 is SGHRS and CDR2 YFSETQ. The CDR3 contains 13 residues. V lost 4 bases and J lost 0, with 8 bases in between. The CDR3 DNA sequence: TGCGCCAGCAGCCCGCTCAGCTCCTACGAGCAGTACTTC. Translation gives CASSPLSSYEQYF.

This clonotype has a count of ten or more. This sequence joins TRBV15 and TRBJ1-4, with D uncertain. The CDR3 totals 15 residues. V was trimmed by 0 bases and J by 6 bases, leaving 11 bases between them. Germline V gives CDR1 LNHNV, CDR2 YYDKDF (reference sequence). Written as DNA, the CDR3 is TGTGCCACCAGCAGAGATGTAACGGGAGATGAAAAACTGTTTTTT. Translating it yields CATSRDVTGDEKLFF. Full variable domain (missing parts from reference TRBV15 and TRBJ1-4): DAMVIQNPRYQVTQFGKPVTLSCSQTLNHNVMYWYQQKSSQAPKLLFHYYDKDFNNEADTPDNFQSRRPNTSFCFLDIRSPGLGDTAMYLCATSRDVTGDEKLFFGSGTQLSVL.

This clonotype showed up many times. The chain couples TRBV10-3 to TRBJ2-5; possibly TRBD2 for D (5 bases). V lost 4 bases and J lost 3, with 6 bases in between. Germline V lookup: CDR1 ENHRY, CDR2 SYGVKD. The CDR3 is 12 amino acids. The CDR3 bases are TGTGCCATCAGTGGAGCGGAAGAGACCCAGTACTTC. Amino acids: CAISGAEETQYF.

This clonotype was picked up a small number of times. The V and J genes are TRBV9 and TRBJ1-6; no clear D gene. The CDR3 spans 16 residues. Germline CDR1 is SGDLS and CDR2 is YYNGEE. V gave up 0 bases and J gave up 2 bases, with 9 bases separating them. Here the CDR3 DNA reads TGTGCCAGCAGCGTAGAGCCGGGAACCTATAATTCACCCCTCCACTTT. Translated: CASSVEPGTYNSPLHF.